The T cell receptor beta chain described here comes from a study of OX40 agonist ivuxolimab in advanced cancers. Study overall: Checkpoint inhibitors had been given previously to 40% of patients.

Overall study results and limits: The average count of expanded clones was higher among CD8+ T cells than among CD4+. Researchers did not establish what antigens the expanded peripheral T cells target.

Sequencing was performed with immunoSEQ multiplex PCR; in TCRdb, only in-frame clones are kept and a portion is missing. Among tens of thousands of clones, approximately 86% were seen once, and the ten largest hold roughly 17%. About this clone itself: Its antigen is as yet unknown.

Germline CDR1 is SGHDT and CDR2 is YYEEEE. CDR3 length: 12 amino acids. Trimming stripped 0 bases from V and 12 bases from J, with 13 bases between. The rearrangement uses TRBV5-6 and TRBJ2-7; D ambiguous. The sample here was CD4+ or CD8+ T cells sorted from blood, taken in a trial of the OX40 agonist ivuxolimab. This clonotype was obtained from an adult with an advanced solid tumor such as melanoma, head and neck, liver or kidney cancer. CDR3 in amino acids: CASSLERKIWYF. The DNA for the CDR3 is TGTGCCAGCAGCTTGGAAAGGAAGATCTGGTACTTC.